The entry below describes one T cell receptor beta chain. The antigen remains unidentified. The record originates from a study of cytomegalovirus exposure and HLA in healthy donors. General study points: Researchers counted around 150 TCR beta chains as cytomegalovirus-associated. HLA restriction was apparent for most CMV-associated TCR beta chains in a later analysis. Later analysis indicated greater clonal expansion among HLA-associated TCR beta chains than among equally common other chains.

The PCR contained 60 Vbeta and 13 Jbeta primers. Here immunoSEQ multiplex PCR was the method, and the copy in TCRdb shows in-frame clones only, minus some. Of around 180,000 clones in the sample, around 68% are singletons; the top ten hold approximately 1.5%. This sequence originates from a girl aged 10-17 years in good health and CMV-seronegative. Sample: PBMCs.

CDR3 sequence (DNA): TGTGCCAGCAACGGAGTTGGGGGCTTAAATGAGCAGTTCTTC. It translates to CASNGVGGLNEQFF. This chain connects TRBV9 to TRBJ2-1, with a possible D match to TRBD1 (6 bases). The CDR3 runs 14 residues. The germline V gene encodes CDR1 SGDLS and CDR2 YYNGEE. Trimming pared 6 bases from V and 7 bases from J, leaving 17 bases between.